The subject of this entry is one T cell receptor beta chain. This entry is derived from a study of blood T cell repertoires in COVID-19. The cohort comprised adults aged 18 to 89 years residing in approximately 25 US areas. Each participant's cohort was designated according to participant-reported clinical history. Exposed volunteers were people who met a COVID-19 case within 2 weeks before study entry. Authors' analysis steps: Reference gene primer amplification gave nucleated cell count estimates. Assay used: immunoSEQ multiplex PCR; TCRdb lists only in-frame clones, some missing. Clone size and the V and J calls come from that table; the DNA yielded D and trimming. The sample lists roughly 240,000 clones; 85% to 90% were seen once. This CDR3 spans 15 amino acids. From germline, CDR1 is MRHNA and CDR2 SNTAGT. V lost 6 bases, J lost 7 bases, and 18 bases lay in between.

The sequence derives from a middle-aged man who had been exposed to COVID-19. The rearrangement joins TRBV6-4 to TRBJ1-4; unclear D gene. Specimen: PBMCs or T cells enriched from blood (not recorded which). The CDR3 DNA sequence: TGTGCCAGCAGACCCCGTCGCCTACCCCTTGAAAAACTGTTTTTT. Translating gives CASRPRRLPLEKLFF.